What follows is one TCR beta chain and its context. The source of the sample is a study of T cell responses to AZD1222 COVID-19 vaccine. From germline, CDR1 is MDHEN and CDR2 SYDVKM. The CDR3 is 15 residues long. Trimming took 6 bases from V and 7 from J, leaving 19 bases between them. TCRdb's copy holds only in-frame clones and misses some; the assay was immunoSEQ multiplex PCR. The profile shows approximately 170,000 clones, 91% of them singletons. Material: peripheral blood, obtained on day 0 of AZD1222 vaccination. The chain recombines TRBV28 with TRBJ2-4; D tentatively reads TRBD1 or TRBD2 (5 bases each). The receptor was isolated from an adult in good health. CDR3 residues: CASSPGTTKGNIQYF. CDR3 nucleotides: TGTGCCAGCAGCCCTGGGACGACCAAAGGGAACATTCAGTACTTC.